The 30 T cell receptor beta chains reported below all come from one sample, sequenced in a study of T cell changes during pregnancy in multiple sclerosis (dated by TCRdb to between 2018 and 2021). Libraries were built with the immunoSEQ multiplex PCR assay. TCRdb retrieved this table from immuneACCESS and kept in-frame rearrangements only. Not all clones are present; in checked studies, unresolved V genes account for under half, and no reason is known for the remainder. The sample yields about 50,000 clones; roughly 94% were counted once. Clones ranked in the top ten supply around 0.31% of the sample. The sequencing used CD4+ T cells from peripheral blood mononuclear cells, collected in the third trimester of pregnancy. Receptors were obtained from a female donor with multiple sclerosis, enrolled in a pregnancy study.

This clone has a handful of counts. The chain recombines TRBV9 with TRBJ1-2; 8 bases are a match to TRBD1. Germline assignment: CDR1 SGDLS and CDR2 YYNGEE. Trimming cost V 3 bases and J 8 bases; bases outside gene matches: 9. This CDR3 has 14 amino acids. CDR3 DNA: TGTGCCAGCAGCGCTTATCAGGGGGCATACGGCTACACCTTC. It encodes CASSAYQGAYGYTF.

V is TRBV27 and J is TRBJ1-1; the match to TRBD1 covers 9 bases. The CDR3 covers 15 residues. Germline V gene sequence: CDR1 MNHEY, CDR2 SMNVEV (reference sequence). J lost 2 bases, V lost 6 bases, and 7 bases had no gene match. CDR3: CASRSTGGGNTEAFF. DNA for the CDR3: TGTGCCAGCAGATCTACAGGGGGCGGTAACACTGAAGCTTTCTTT.

V and J are TRBV18 and TRBJ2-1, with TRBD2 matching 13 bases. The junction had 6 bases not matched to a gene; V was cut back by 3 bases and J by 10 bases. From germline, CDR1 is KGHSH and CDR2 LQKENI. This CDR3 has 15 residues. As DNA, the CDR3 is TGTGCCAGCTCACCTGGACTAGCGGGAGATAACGAGCAGTTCTTC. It yields the protein CASSPGLAGDNEQFF.

As concerns this clone: This sample includes further DNA sequences coding for the same CDR3. The chain has TRBV6-1 and TRBJ2-7, with 11 bases matching TRBD2. The CDR3 extends over 15 amino acids. CDR1 is MNHNS and CDR2 is SASEGT in the germline V gene. J was trimmed by 1 base and V by 4 bases; bases with no gene match: 3. CDR3 in DNA: TGTGCCAGCAGTGCACTAGCGGGAGTATCCTACGAGCAGTACTTC. Its translation is CASSALAGVSYEQYF.

This clone appeared once. The gene calls are TRBV9 and TRBJ2-7; possibly TRBD2 for D (6 bases). Germline V CDR1 and CDR2: SGDLS, YYNGEE. The CDR3 totals 15 residues. V dropped 4 bases and J dropped 0 bases, with 14 bases sitting between them. The CDR3 DNA reads as TGTGCCAGCAGCATAGCTGGCGGGGACTCCTACGAGCAGTACTTC. Translated: CASSIAGGDSYEQYF.

The V call is TRBV20-1, the J call TRBJ1-2; 8 bases fit TRBD1. Germline-derived CDR1 and CDR2 are DFQATT and SNEGSKA (reference sequence). Unmatched junction bases numbered 5, after V lost 6 bases and J lost 8 bases. CDR3 length: 11 residues. This CDR3 reads CSAKQGVGYTF. CDR3 DNA sequence: TGCAGTGCCAAACAGGGGGTAGGCTACACCTTC.

The rearrangement links TRBV19 to TRBJ2-1; 12 nucleotides match TRBD2. Trimming took 7 bases from V and 0 from J; bases not matched to a gene: 10. The germline V gene encodes CDR1 LNHDA and CDR2 SQIVND (reference sequence). The CDR3 length is 18 residues. The CDR3 sequence is CASTSLAGGPSSYNEQFF. DNA for the CDR3: TGTGCCAGTACCTCACTAGCGGGAGGCCCGAGCTCCTACAATGAGCAGTTCTTC.

The chain is built from TRBV7-2 and TRBJ2-2; the D gene is possibly TRBD1 (6 bases). Germline assignment: CDR1 SGHTA and CDR2 FQGNSA. The CDR3 totals 14 residues. V was cut by 2 bases and J by 6 bases, with 10 bases left in between. Here the CDR3 DNA reads TGTGCCAGCAGCTTATCACAGGGTTCCGGGGAGCTGTTTTTT. It is translated as CASSLSQGSGELFF.

CDR3 residues: CASSLLPGLETQYF. CDR3 nucleotide sequence: TGTGCCAGCAGCTTGTTACCGGGACTGGAGACCCAGTACTTC. The V gene is TRBV5-6, the J gene TRBJ2-5, with D perhaps matching TRBD2 (6 bases). There are 14 residues in the CDR3. Germline loops: CDR1 SGHDT, CDR2 YYEEEE. V was cut by 1 base and J by 5 bases, with 12 bases left in between.

The gene calls are TRBV5-8 and TRBJ2-2, with 8 bases identical to TRBD1. The CDR3 sequence is 15 residues long. Trimming at V came to 3 bases and at J to 3 bases, leaving 4 bases not matched to a gene. The germline V gene encodes CDR1 SGHTS and CDR2 YDEGEE. The CDR3 DNA follows: TGTGCCAGCAGCTACGACAGGGGAGACACCGGGGAGCTGTTTTTT. This gives the protein CASSYDRGDTGELFF.

The J gene is TRBJ2-7, the V gene TRBV7-2; maybe TRBD1 (5 bases). Germline V gene data show CDR1 as SGHTA and CDR2 as FQGNSA. The CDR3 extends over 13 amino acids. Trimming stripped 1 base from V and 6 bases from J, with 10 bases between. Here the CDR3 DNA reads TGTGCCAGCAGCTTAGTCCAGGGCGGCGAGCAGTACTTC. It is translated as CASSLVQGGEQYF.

The chain links TRBV27 to TRBJ2-1; D may be TRBD2 (5 bases). The CDR3 extends over 15 amino acids. Per the germline V gene, CDR1 is MNHEY and CDR2 is SMNVEV (reference sequence). V was pared by 6 bases and J by 0 bases, with 12 bases between. For the CDR3, the DNA is TGTGCCAGCAGACGGAGCGGTAGCTCCTACAATGAGCAGTTCTTC. The encoded protein is CASRRSGSSYNEQFF.

The chain links TRBV4-3 to TRBJ1-2, with D uncertain. The ends were cut back, 1 base at V and 0 bases at J, with 9 bases in the middle. This CDR3 has 15 residues. From germline, CDR1 is LGHNA and CDR2 YSLEER. The CDR3 here is CASSQVATSNYGYTF. The CDR3 region has the DNA TGCGCCAGCAGCCAAGTGGCCACCTCTAACTATGGCTACACCTTC.

This rearrangement joins TRBV29-1 to TRBJ2-5; weak D call: TRBD2 (5 bases). CDR1 SQVTM and CDR2 ANQGSEA come from the germline V gene. V was clipped by 6 bases and J by 2 bases, with 16 bases between them. CDR3 length: 14 amino acids. The CDR3, as DNA: TGCAGCGTCACCCCGGCCCGGGGACAAGAGACCCAGTACTTC. Amino acids: CSVTPARGQETQYF.

The chain employs TRBV5-5 and TRBJ2-2; TRBD2 is a possible D gene (6 bases). Germline V gives CDR1 SGHKS, CDR2 YYEKEE (reference sequence). With 4 bases removed from V and 2 bases from J, the gap between germline ends came to 12 bases. The CDR3 totals 15 residues. The DNA of the CDR3 is TGTGCCAGCAGCCTCAGACTAGTTAACACCGGGGAGCTGTTTTTT. Translated, it gives CASSLRLVNTGELFF.

The chain is built from TRBV14 and TRBJ2-1; 10 bases match TRBD2. Germline CDR1 and CDR2: SGHDN and FVKESK. The CDR3 totals 16 residues. The V segment lost 3 bases and the J segment 7 bases; nucleotides outside the gene matches: 9. Here the CDR3 DNA reads TGTGCCAGCAGCCACAGACTAGCGGGTCTACGGAATGAGCAGTTCTTC. Protein: CASSHRLAGLRNEQFF.

The chain links TRBV5-4 to TRBJ1-1, with D possibly being TRBD1 (5 bases). The germline CDR1 and CDR2 sequences are SGHNT and YYREEE (reference sequence). With 5 bases removed from V and 4 bases from J, the gap between germline ends came to 18 bases. The CDR3 is made up of 15 amino acids. DNA for the CDR3: TGTGCCAGCAGGCCTCCTTGGGGCGGGAGCACTGAAGCTTTCTTT. Amino acids: CASRPPWGGSTEAFF.

This chain connects TRBV7-2 to TRBJ2-3, with 10 bases that match TRBD1. There are 14 residues in the CDR3. Per germline, CDR1 SGHTA and CDR2 FQGNSA. V lost 6 bases to trimming and J lost 5 bases; unmatched junction nucleotides: 5. DNA of the CDR3: TGTGCCAGCAGGACAGGGGGCAAAAGAGATACGCAGTATTTT. Encoded protein: CASRTGGKRDTQYF.

This chain joins TRBV28 and TRBJ1-5; 7 bases map to TRBD1. CDR3 size: 17 residues. V trimming: 7 bases; J trimming: 1 base; junction bases outside the gene matches: 13. Germline V gene lookup returns CDR1 MDHEN and CDR2 SYDVKM. Here the CDR3 DNA reads TGTGCCAGCACTATCCCGGAACAGGGGCAAAGCAATCAGCCCCAGCATTTT. Amino acid sequence: CASTIPEQGQSNQPQHF. Full variable domain (outside the CDR3, taken from reference TRBV28 and TRBJ1-5): DVKVTQSSRYLVKRTGEKVFLECVQDMDHENMFWYRQDPGLGLRLIYFSYDVKMKEKGDIPEGYSVSREKKERFSLILESASTNQTSMYLCASTIPEQGQSNQPQHFGDGTRLSIL.

The J gene is TRBJ1-5, the V gene TRBV5-1, with D possibly being TRBD1 (6 bases). Germline loops: CDR1 SGHRS, CDR2 YFSETQ. The ends were cut back, 4 bases at V and 7 bases at J, with 18 bases in the middle. The CDR3 sequence is 15 residues long. For the CDR3, the DNA is TGCGCCAGCAGCCCCGGGACACTCCCGGGCCAGCCCCAGCATTTT. This translates into CASSPGTLPGQPQHF.

The chain couples TRBV5-6 to TRBJ2-7; D call uncertain. With 0 bases removed from V and 0 bases from J, the gap between germline ends came to 4 bases. The CDR3 has 13 residues. CDR1 is SGHDT and CDR2 is YYEEEE in the germline V gene. The CDR3, as DNA: TGTGCCAGCAGCTTGGTCAGCTCCTACGAGCAGTACTTC. Amino acids: CASSLVSSYEQYF.

This chain joins TRBV2 and TRBJ2-1, with TRBD2 as a possible D gene (5 bases). The germline gives CDR1 SNHLY, CDR2 FYNNEI. The ends were cut back, 6 bases at V and 5 bases at J, with 14 bases in the middle. The CDR3 has 14 amino acids. CDR3 in DNA: TGTGCCAGCAGGGACCGGACTTACAACAATGAGCAGTTCTTC. Its translation: CASRDRTYNNEQFF.

The chain has TRBV5-1 and TRBJ2-2; a weak D match, TRBD1 (6 bases). CDR1 is SGHRS and CDR2 is YFSETQ in the germline V gene. Trimming stripped 3 bases from V and 0 bases from J, with 15 bases between. The CDR3 runs 17 residues. CDR3 protein: CASSWPTGNANTGELFF. For the CDR3, the DNA is TGCGCCAGCAGCTGGCCTACAGGGAACGCGAACACCGGGGAGCTGTTTTTT.

The chain couples TRBV9 to TRBJ2-1; 8 nucleotides match TRBD1. The CDR3 is 11 amino acids. Per germline, CDR1 SGDLS and CDR2 YYNGEE. V was pared by 10 bases and J by 5 bases, with 2 bases of the junction left unmatched. CDR3: CASDRDNEQFF. For the CDR3, the DNA is TGTGCCTCGGACAGGGACAATGAGCAGTTCTTC.

The table lists this clone with a count of one. This chain uses TRBV29-1 with TRBJ2-3, with 7 bases lining up with TRBD1. The J segment lost 4 bases and the V segment lost 7 bases, leaving 14 bases of the junction unmatched. Germline V gene sequence: CDR1 SQVTM, CDR2 ANQGSEA. This CDR3 comprises 15 residues. The CDR3 region is CSGRTGTVSADTQYF. The CDR3 nucleotides read TGCAGCGGTCGTACCGGGACAGTTAGCGCAGATACGCAGTATTTT.

This CDR3 reads CASTNRDSNQPQHF. The CDR3 DNA follows: TGTGCCAGCACAAACCGGGACAGTAATCAGCCCCAGCATTTT. The rearrangement uses TRBV5-8 and TRBJ1-5; 7 positions agree with TRBD1. This CDR3 is 14 amino acids long. The J segment lost 4 bases and the V segment lost 6 bases, leaving 7 bases of the junction unmatched. Germline-derived CDR1 and CDR2 are SGHTS and YDEGEE.

The chain recombines TRBV5-1 with TRBJ1-1; D not certain. Germline V lookup: CDR1 SGHRS, CDR2 YFSETQ. V lost 2 bases and J 0 bases, leaving 14 bases between the germline ends. This CDR3 is 16 amino acids long. CDR3 in DNA: TGCGCCAGCAGCTTTTCCTTCGGGTCCTTGAACACTGAAGCTTTCTTT. It specifies CASSFSFGSLNTEAFF.

V gene TRBV29-1 combines with J gene TRBJ1-4; D call uncertain. Germline lookup yields CDR1 SQVTM and CDR2 ANQGSEA. The CDR3 extends over 11 amino acids. V was cut by 4 bases and J by 5 bases, with 5 bases left in between. The CDR3 here is CSVGYNEKLFF. DNA of the CDR3: TGCAGCGTTGGCTACAATGAAAAACTGTTTTTT.

The chain joins TRBV2 to TRBJ2-2, with TRBD2 matching over 9 bases. The CDR3 covers 16 residues. Germline V gives CDR1 SNHLY, CDR2 FYNNEI. J gave up 2 bases and V 6 bases, and 7 bases lay outside the gene matches. In nucleotides, the CDR3 is TGTGCCAGCAGATCCTTAGCGGGGGTAAACACCGGGGAGCTGTTTTTT. This gives the protein CASRSLAGVNTGELFF. Supplemented by reference TRBV2 and TRBJ2-2, the full variable domain reads EPEVTQTPSHQVTQMGQEVILRCVPISNHLYFYWYRQILGQKVEFLVSFYNNEISEKSEIFDDQFSVERPDGSNFTLKIRSTKLEDSAMYFCASRSLAGVNTGELFFGEGSRLTVL.

This chain uses TRBV28 with TRBJ1-6; 11 bases agree with TRBD1. CDR3 length equals 14 residues. CDR1 MDHEN and CDR2 SYDVKM come from the germline V gene. The junction had 6 bases not matched to a gene; V was cut back by 8 bases and J by 9 bases. The CDR3 DNA reads TGTGCCAGCCGGGGGACAGGGGGTACTTCACCCCTCCACTTT. Translation gives CASRGTGGTSPLHF.